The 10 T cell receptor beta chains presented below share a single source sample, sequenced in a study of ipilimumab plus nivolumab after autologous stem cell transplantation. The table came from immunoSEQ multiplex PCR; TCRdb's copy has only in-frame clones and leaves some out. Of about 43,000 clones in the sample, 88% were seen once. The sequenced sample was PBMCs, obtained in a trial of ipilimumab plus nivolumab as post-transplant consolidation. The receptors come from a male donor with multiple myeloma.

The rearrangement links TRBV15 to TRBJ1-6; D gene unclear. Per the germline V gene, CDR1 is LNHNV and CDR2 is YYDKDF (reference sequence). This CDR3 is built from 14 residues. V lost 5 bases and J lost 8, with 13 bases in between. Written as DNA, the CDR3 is TGTGCCACCAGCCTCGAGGGTAACGATTCACCCCTCCACTTT. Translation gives CATSLEGNDSPLHF.

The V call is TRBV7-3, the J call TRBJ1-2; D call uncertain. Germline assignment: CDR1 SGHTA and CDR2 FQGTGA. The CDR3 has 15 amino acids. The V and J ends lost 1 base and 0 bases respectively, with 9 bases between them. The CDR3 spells CASSLRAGANYGYTF. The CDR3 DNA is TGTGCCAGCAGCTTAAGGGCGGGAGCTAACTATGGCTACACCTTC.

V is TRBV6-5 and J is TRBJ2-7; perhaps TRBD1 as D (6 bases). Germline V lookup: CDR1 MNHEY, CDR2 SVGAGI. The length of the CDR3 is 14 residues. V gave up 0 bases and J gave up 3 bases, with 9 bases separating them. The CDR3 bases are TGTGCCAGCAGTTACTCGAAGGGGGTCTACGAGCAGTACTTC. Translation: CASSYSKGVYEQYF.

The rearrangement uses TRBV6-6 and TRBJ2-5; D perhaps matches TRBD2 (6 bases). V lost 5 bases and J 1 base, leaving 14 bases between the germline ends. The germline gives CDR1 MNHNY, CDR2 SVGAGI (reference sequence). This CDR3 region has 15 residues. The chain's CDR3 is CASSLSAGGQETQYF. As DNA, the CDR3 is TGTGCCAGCAGTCTATCAGCGGGCGGCCAAGAGACCCAGTACTTC.

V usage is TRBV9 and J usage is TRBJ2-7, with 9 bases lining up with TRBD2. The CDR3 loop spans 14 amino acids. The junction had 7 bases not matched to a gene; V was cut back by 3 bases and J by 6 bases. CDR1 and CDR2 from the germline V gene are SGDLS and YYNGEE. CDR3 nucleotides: TGTGCCAGCAGCGCATTAGCGGGGGTCGGCGAGCAGTACTTC. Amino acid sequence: CASSALAGVGEQYF.

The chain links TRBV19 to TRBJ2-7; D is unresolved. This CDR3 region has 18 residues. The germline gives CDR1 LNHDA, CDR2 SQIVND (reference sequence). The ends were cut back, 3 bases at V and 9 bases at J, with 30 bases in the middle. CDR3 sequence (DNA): TGTGCCAGTAGTATGCGTCTGGCCACCCGCCGCCAGGCTACGGGGCAGTACTTC. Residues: CASSMRLATRRQATGQYF. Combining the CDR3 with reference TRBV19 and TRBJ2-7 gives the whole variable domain DGGITQSPKYLFRKEGQNVTLSCEQNLNHDAMYWYRQDPGQGLRLIYYSQIVNDFQKGDIAEGYSVSREKKESFPLTVTSAQKNPTAFYLCASSMRLATRRQATGQYFGPGTRLTVT.

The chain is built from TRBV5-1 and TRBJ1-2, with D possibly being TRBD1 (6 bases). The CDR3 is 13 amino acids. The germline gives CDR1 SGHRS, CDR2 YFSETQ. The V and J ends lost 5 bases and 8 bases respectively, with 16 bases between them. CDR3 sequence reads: CASRIGGGEGYTF. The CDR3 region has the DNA TGCGCCAGCAGAATTGGGGGCGGGGAAGGCTACACCTTC. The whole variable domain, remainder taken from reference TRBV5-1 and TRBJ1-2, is KAGVTQTPRYLIKTRGQQVTLSCSPISGHRSVSWYQQTPGQGLQFLFEYFSETQRNKGNFPGRFSGRQFSNSRSEMNVSTLELGDSALYLCASRIGGGEGYTFGSGTRLTVV.

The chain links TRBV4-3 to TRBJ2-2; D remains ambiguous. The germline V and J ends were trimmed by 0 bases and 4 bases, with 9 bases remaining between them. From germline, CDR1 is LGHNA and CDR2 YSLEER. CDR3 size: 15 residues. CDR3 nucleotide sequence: TGCGCCAGCAGCCAAGACCGGCAGCCCACCGGGGAGCTGTTTTTT. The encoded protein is CASSQDRQPTGELFF.

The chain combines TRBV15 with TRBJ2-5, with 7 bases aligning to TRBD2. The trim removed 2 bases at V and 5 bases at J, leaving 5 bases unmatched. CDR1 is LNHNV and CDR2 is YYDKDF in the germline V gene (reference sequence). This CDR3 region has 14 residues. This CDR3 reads CATSRSPAGETQYF. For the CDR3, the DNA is TGTGCCACCAGCAGATCCCCAGCGGGGGAGACCCAGTACTTC.

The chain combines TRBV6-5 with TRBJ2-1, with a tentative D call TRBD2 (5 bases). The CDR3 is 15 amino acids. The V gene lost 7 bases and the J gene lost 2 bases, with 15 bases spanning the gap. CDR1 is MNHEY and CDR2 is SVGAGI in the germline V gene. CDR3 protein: CASNSLAGTYNEQFF. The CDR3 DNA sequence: TGTGCCAGCAACTCTCTAGCAGGAACCTACAATGAGCAGTTCTTC.